What follows are 27 T cell receptor beta chains derived from one specimen sequenced in a study of blood T cell repertoires in COVID-19. Assay used: immunoSEQ multiplex PCR; TCRdb lists only in-frame clones, some missing. The sample comprises some 300,000 clones, around nine tenths of which are singletons, and 2.9% rests with the top ten. Sequenced material: PBMCs or T cells enriched from blood (not recorded which). These receptors were collected from a woman in her 50s who had been exposed to COVID-19.

This chain uses TRBV18 with TRBJ2-1, with TRBD2 matching over 16 bases. Germline trimming cut 6 bases from V and 13 bases from J; bases unmatched to any gene: 9. The germline gives CDR1 KGHSH, CDR2 LQKENI. There are 15 residues in the CDR3. DNA of the CDR3: TGTGCCAGCTCGCCGGGACTAGCGGGGGGGCATCTCCAGTTCTTC. It yields the protein CASSPGLAGGHLQFF.

The chain employs TRBV2 and TRBJ1-5; 8 bases match TRBD1. The CDR3 spans 15 residues. With 8 bases clipped from V and 2 bases from J, the junction kept 8 bases outside the gene matches. Germline V gives CDR1 SNHLY, CDR2 FYNNEI. The CDR3 sequence: CASAPGTGGNQPQHF. As DNA, the CDR3 is TGTGCCAGCGCTCCCGGGACAGGAGGCAATCAGCCCCAGCATTTT.

V is TRBV4-1 and J is TRBJ1-4; TRBD1 aligns across 9 bases. Germline V gene sequence: CDR1 MGHRA, CDR2 YSYEKL. CDR3 length equals 16 residues. Germline trimming cut 4 bases from V and 4 bases from J; bases unmatched to any gene: 7. The CDR3 coding sequence is TGCGCCAGCAGCCCGGGTTTGGGACAGGGTAATGAAAAACTGTTTTTT. Amino acid sequence: CASSPGLGQGNEKLFF.

The J gene is TRBJ2-7, the V gene TRBV18; D perhaps matches TRBD1 (6 bases). Germline V gene lookup returns CDR1 KGHSH and CDR2 LQKENI. V gave up 5 bases and J gave up 2 bases, with 13 bases separating them. This CDR3 has 14 amino acids. Here the CDR3 reads CASSMGQGTYEQYF. The CDR3 DNA reads as TGTGCCAGCTCAATGGGCCAGGGGACCTACGAGCAGTACTTC.

The J gene is TRBJ2-5, the V gene TRBV5-1; D gene unclear. The CDR3 runs 13 residues. Germline-derived CDR1 and CDR2 are SGHRS and YFSETQ. V was cut by 1 base and J by 5 bases, with 9 bases left in between. CDR3 amino acids: CASSLPPEETQYF. In DNA form, the CDR3 reads TGCGCCAGCAGCTTGCCTCCCGAGGAGACCCAGTACTTC.

This chain uses TRBV2 with TRBJ2-6; no clear D. Per the germline V gene, CDR1 is SNHLY and CDR2 is FYNNEI. Trimming pared 7 bases from V and 0 bases from J, leaving 10 bases between. CDR3 size: 15 residues. This chain's CDR3 is CASTKAASGANVLTF. The CDR3 DNA is TGTGCCAGCACTAAAGCAGCCTCTGGGGCCAACGTCCTGACTTTC.

The chain is built from TRBV5-1 and TRBJ2-1, with D tentatively TRBD2 (5 bases). The germline CDR1 and CDR2 sequences are SGHRS and YFSETQ. The ends were cut back, 1 base at V and 8 bases at J, with 13 bases in the middle. This CDR3 is 14 amino acids long. CDR3: CASSLLGVSDEQFF. In nucleotides, the CDR3 is TGCGCCAGCAGCTTGCTCGGGGTTTCAGATGAGCAGTTCTTC.

The chain employs TRBV28 and TRBJ2-3, with 12 bases fitting TRBD2. This CDR3 region has 13 residues. Germline V gene sequence: CDR1 MDHEN, CDR2 SYDVKM. The trim removed 6 bases at V and 9 bases at J, leaving 4 bases unmatched. Here the CDR3 DNA reads TGTGCCAGCAGGACTAGCGGGGGCGAGACGCAGTATTTT. Amino acids: CASRTSGGETQYF.

This rearrangement joins TRBV19 to TRBJ1-5; tentative D call: TRBD1 (6 bases). Trimming took off 5 bases at V and 0 bases at J, with 8 bases between the two ends. CDR3 size: 14 residues. Germline CDR1 is LNHDA and CDR2 is SQIVND (reference sequence). CDR3 protein: CASSVQGSNQPQHF. The CDR3 DNA reads as TGTGCCAGTAGTGTACAGGGTAGCAATCAGCCCCAGCATTTT.

In its sample, this clone was seen a few times. The chain uses TRBV19 and TRBJ2-7, with a possible D match to TRBD2 (5 bases). Trimming took off 3 bases at V and 4 bases at J, with 13 bases between the two ends. The CDR3 covers 14 residues. The V gene's germline CDR1 is LNHDA and CDR2 SQIVND (reference sequence). CDR3 loop: CASSISGFSYEQYF. The CDR3 region has the DNA TGTGCCAGTAGTATCTCGGGGTTTTCGTACGAGCAGTACTTC.

The gene calls are TRBV4-1 and TRBJ1-2; TRBD1 is a possible D gene (5 bases). Looked up from germline, CDR1 is MGHRA and CDR2 is YSYEKL. The CDR3 contains 15 residues. The V end was cut by 0 bases, the J end by 5 bases, with 13 bases between. CDR3 in DNA: TGCGCCAGCAGCCAAGATACCAGGGATAGGTATGGCTACACCTTC. It specifies CASSQDTRDRYGYTF.

The V and J genes are TRBV13 and TRBJ1-2; 8 bases line up with TRBD1. After removal of 5 bases from V and 8 bases from J, the junction contained 13 bases not matched to a gene. The length of the CDR3 is 15 residues. Germline V gene sequence: CDR1 PRHDT, CDR2 FYEKMQ (reference sequence). CDR3 coding DNA: TGTGCCAGCAGCCAAGGTGTAGGACAGGGCCTGGGCTACACCTTC. Translated: CASSQGVGQGLGYTF.

The CDR3 protein is CASSPPRQIQETQYF. The CDR3, as DNA: TGCGCCAGCAGCCCCCCTCGTCAGATCCAAGAGACCCAGTACTTC. The V gene is TRBV5-1, the J gene TRBJ2-5; no firm D call. V was shortened by 4 bases and J by 1 base, with 14 bases between the two germline ends. The CDR3 has 15 residues. The germline V gene encodes CDR1 SGHRS and CDR2 YFSETQ.

This chain uses TRBV6-5 with TRBJ2-7; D gene unclear. The CDR3 spans 15 residues. Germline V gives CDR1 MNHEY, CDR2 SVGAGI. V was clipped by 2 bases and J by 6 bases, with 17 bases between them. CDR3 in amino acids: CASSYDPGSLSEQYF. The CDR3, as DNA: TGTGCCAGCAGTTACGACCCCGGGTCTCTTAGCGAGCAGTACTTC.

The V and J genes are TRBV11-2 and TRBJ1-6, with 8 bases identical to TRBD1. The CDR3 sequence is 17 residues long. CDR1 SGHAT and CDR2 FQNNGV come from the germline V gene. V lost 3 bases, J lost 5 bases, and 9 bases stayed unmatched. The CDR3 loop reads CASSFHTGGGNNSPLHF. The CDR3 DNA sequence: TGTGCCAGCAGCTTTCACACAGGGGGAGGTAATAATTCACCCCTCCACTTT.

V and J are TRBV7-2 and TRBJ1-5, with TRBD1 matching over 8 bases. This CDR3 region has 16 residues. Germline-derived CDR1 and CDR2 are SGHTA and FQGNSA. V dropped 5 bases and J dropped 2; count of bases not matched to a gene: 8. Here the CDR3 reads CASSPRQGLGNQPQHF. The CDR3 DNA reads as TGTGCCAGCAGCCCGCGACAGGGGTTAGGCAATCAGCCCCAGCATTTT.

This clone was observed once. Here the CDR3 reads CASSLASGTNYGYTF. CDR3 DNA sequence: TGCGCCAGCAGCTTGGCCAGTGGCACTAACTATGGCTACACCTTC. V and J are TRBV5-1 and TRBJ1-2; no definite D call. This CDR3 is built from 15 residues. V lost 0 bases to trimming and J lost 0 bases, with 9 bases between them. Germline CDR1 is SGHRS and CDR2 is YFSETQ.

As DNA, the CDR3 is TGTGCCAGCAGCCAGGATGGGATTAGCGGCTACGAGCAGTACTTC. It translates to CASSQDGISGYEQYF. The chain employs TRBV3-1 (or the pseudogene TRBV3-2) and TRBJ2-7; D may be TRBD2 (6 bases). This CDR3 is 15 amino acids long. Per germline, CDR1 LGHDT and CDR2 YNNKEL (reference sequence). Deletions cut 3 bases from V and 3 bases from J, with 15 bases between.

There are a few counts of this clone. This chain uses TRBV28 with TRBJ1-4, with 8 bases aligning to TRBD1. The germline gives CDR1 MDHEN, CDR2 SYDVKM. With 5 bases clipped from V and 8 bases from J, the junction kept 10 bases outside the gene matches. The CDR3 loop spans 15 amino acids. The CDR3 DNA follows: TGTGCCAGCAGTCGGCGGACAGGGTACTACGAAAAACTGTTTTTT. Translating gives CASSRRTGYYEKLFF.

This rearrangement joins TRBV2 to TRBJ1-5, with 7 bases that match TRBD1. Germline V CDR1 and CDR2: SNHLY, FYNNEI. The ends lost 4 bases at V and 0 bases at J; junction bases unmatched: 12. This CDR3 spans 18 amino acids. The CDR3 sequence: CASSAFVGQVNSNQPQHF. The CDR3 nucleotides are TGTGCCAGCAGTGCTTTTGTTGGACAGGTCAATAGCAATCAGCCCCAGCATTTT.

The chain joins TRBV6-5 to TRBJ1-3, with D unclear. V was shortened by 6 bases and J by 0 bases, with 12 bases between the two germline ends. The CDR3 spans 15 residues. From germline, CDR1 is MNHEY and CDR2 SVGAGI. The CDR3 region is CASSGESGSGNTIYF. CDR3 DNA: TGTGCCAGCAGCGGGGAGAGCGGCTCTGGAAACACCATATATTTT.

The chain has TRBV4-2 and TRBJ1-4, with D maybe TRBD1 (6 bases). This CDR3 region has 14 residues. V was shortened by 0 bases and J by 8 bases, with 10 bases between the two germline ends. Germline V gene lookup returns CDR1 LGHNA and CDR2 YNFKEQ. The CDR3 region is CASSQESGEEKLFF. In DNA form, the CDR3 reads TGTGCCAGCAGCCAAGAATCAGGGGAGGAAAAACTGTTTTTT.

The chain employs TRBV28 and TRBJ1-1; 8 positions agree with TRBD1. The CDR3 consists of 14 residues. Germline V gene data show CDR1 as MDHEN and CDR2 as SYDVKM. After removal of 3 bases from V and 7 bases from J, the junction contained 7 bases not matched to a gene. Written as DNA, the CDR3 is TGTGCCAGCAGTTTTTGGGACAGGAGCCTTGAAGCTTTCTTT. It is translated as CASSFWDRSLEAFF.

The chain recombines TRBV5-1 with TRBJ2-7; D might be TRBD2 (5 bases). V lost 4 bases to trimming and J lost 0 bases, with 11 bases between them. The CDR3 has 14 residues. Germline-derived CDR1 and CDR2 are SGHRS and YFSETQ. CDR3 amino acids: CASSLLGSSYEQYF. As DNA, the CDR3 is TGCGCCAGCAGCCTGTTGGGGAGCTCCTACGAGCAGTACTTC.

This chain links TRBV2 with TRBJ1-2; D is uncertain. The CDR3 is made up of 12 amino acids. Trimming cost V 7 bases and J 8 bases, with 14 bases left between them. Germline assignment: CDR1 SNHLY and CDR2 FYNNEI. The CDR3 coding sequence is TGTGCCAGCACGTCAGGTTACCGAGGCTACACCTTC. Protein: CASTSGYRGYTF.

CDR3 sequence reads: CASSLTGSSYEQYF. The CDR3, as DNA: TGTGCCAGCAGCTTAACAGGTAGCTCCTACGAGCAGTACTTC. This sequence joins TRBV7-2 and TRBJ2-7; D might be TRBD1 (5 bases). Between the trimmed V and J ends, which lost 2 bases and 0 bases, there was a span of 8 bases. This CDR3 spans 14 amino acids. The V gene's germline CDR1 is SGHTA and CDR2 FQGNSA.

The chain joins TRBV5-1 to TRBJ2-2, with 7 bases fitting TRBD1. CDR1 is SGHRS, CDR2 YFSETQ, per germline. The CDR3 consists of 17 residues. After removal of 0 bases from V and 1 base from J, the junction contained 6 bases not matched to a gene. The CDR3 DNA reads as TGCGCCAGCAGCTTGGTGGCAGGGGGATGGAACACCGGGGAGCTGTTTTTT. Its translation is CASSLVAGGWNTGELFF.